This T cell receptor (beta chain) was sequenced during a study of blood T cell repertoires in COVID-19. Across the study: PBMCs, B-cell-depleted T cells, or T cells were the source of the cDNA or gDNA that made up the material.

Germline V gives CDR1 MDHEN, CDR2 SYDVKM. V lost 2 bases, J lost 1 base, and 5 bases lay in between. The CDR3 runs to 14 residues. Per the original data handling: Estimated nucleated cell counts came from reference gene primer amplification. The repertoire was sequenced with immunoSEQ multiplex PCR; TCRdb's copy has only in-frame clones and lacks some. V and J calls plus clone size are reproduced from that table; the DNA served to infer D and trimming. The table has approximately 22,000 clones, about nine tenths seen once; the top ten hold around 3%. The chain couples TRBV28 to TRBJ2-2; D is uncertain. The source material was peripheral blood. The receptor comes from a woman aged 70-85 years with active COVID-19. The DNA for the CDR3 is TGTGCCAGCAGTTTAGCCGGGAACACCGGGGAGCTGTTTTTT. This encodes CASSLAGNTGELFF.